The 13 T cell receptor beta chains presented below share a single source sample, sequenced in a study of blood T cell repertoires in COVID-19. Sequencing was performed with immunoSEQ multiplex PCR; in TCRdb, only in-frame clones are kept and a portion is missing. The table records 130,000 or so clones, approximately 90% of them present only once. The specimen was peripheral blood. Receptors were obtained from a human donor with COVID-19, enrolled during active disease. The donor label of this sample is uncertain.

The CDR3 reads CSVTGLSYEQYF. The CDR3 coding sequence is TGCAGCGTCACAGGGCTTTCCTACGAGCAGTACTTC. The chain links TRBV29-1 to TRBJ2-7, with D perhaps TRBD1 (6 bases). Trimming stripped 6 bases from V and 1 base from J, with 10 bases between. Germline CDR1 and CDR2: SQVTM and ANQGSEA. The CDR3 is made up of 12 amino acids.

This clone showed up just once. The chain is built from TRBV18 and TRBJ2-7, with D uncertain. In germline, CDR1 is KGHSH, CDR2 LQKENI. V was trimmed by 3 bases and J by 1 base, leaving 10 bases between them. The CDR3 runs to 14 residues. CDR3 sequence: CASSPTTGSYEQYF. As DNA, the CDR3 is TGTGCCAGCTCACCGACGACGGGTTCCTACGAGCAGTACTTC. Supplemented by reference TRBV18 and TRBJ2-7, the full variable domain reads NAGVMQNPRHLVRRRGQEARLRCSPMKGHSHVYWYRQLPEEGLKFMVYLQKENIIDESGMPKERFSAEFPKEGPSILRIQQVVRGDSAAYFCASSPTTGSYEQYFGPGTRLTVT.

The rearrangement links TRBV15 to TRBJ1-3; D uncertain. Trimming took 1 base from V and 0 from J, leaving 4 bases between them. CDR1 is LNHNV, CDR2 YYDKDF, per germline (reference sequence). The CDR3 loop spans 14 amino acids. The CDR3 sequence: CATSRGYSGNTIYF. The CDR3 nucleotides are TGTGCCACCAGCAGAGGCTACTCTGGAAACACCATATATTTT.

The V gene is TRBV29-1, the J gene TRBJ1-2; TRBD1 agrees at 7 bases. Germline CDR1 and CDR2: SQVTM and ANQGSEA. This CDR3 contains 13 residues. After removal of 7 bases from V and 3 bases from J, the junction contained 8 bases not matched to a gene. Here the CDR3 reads CSARQGLDYGYTF. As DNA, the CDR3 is TGCAGCGCTCGACAGGGCCTCGACTATGGCTACACCTTC.

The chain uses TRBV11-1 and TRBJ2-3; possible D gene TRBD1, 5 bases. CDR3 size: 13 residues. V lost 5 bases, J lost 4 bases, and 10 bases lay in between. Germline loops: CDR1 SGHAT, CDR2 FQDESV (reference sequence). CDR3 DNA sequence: TGTGCCAGCAGCCCGGGCAGGGCAGATACGCAGTATTTT. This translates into CASSPGRADTQYF.

CDR3 sequence reads: CASSERSTGVLYGYTF. Here the CDR3 DNA reads TGTGCCAGCAGCGAGCGATCGACAGGGGTTTTATATGGCTACACCTTC. The chain uses TRBV9 and TRBJ1-2, with 8 nucleotides matching TRBD1. Germline-derived CDR1 and CDR2 are SGDLS and YYNGEE. The V segment lost 3 bases and the J segment 5 bases; nucleotides outside the gene matches: 12. The CDR3 is 16 amino acids.

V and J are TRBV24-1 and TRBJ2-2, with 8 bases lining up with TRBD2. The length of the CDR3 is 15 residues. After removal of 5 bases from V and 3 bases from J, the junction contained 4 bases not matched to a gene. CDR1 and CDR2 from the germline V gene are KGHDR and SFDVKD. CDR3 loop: CATSVAGGYTGELFF. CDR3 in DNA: TGTGCCACCAGTGTGGCGGGGGGTTACACCGGGGAGCTGTTTTTT.

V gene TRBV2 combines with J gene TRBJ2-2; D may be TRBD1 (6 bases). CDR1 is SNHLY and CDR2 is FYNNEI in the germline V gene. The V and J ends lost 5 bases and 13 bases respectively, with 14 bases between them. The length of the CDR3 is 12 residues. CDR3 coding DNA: TGTGCCAGCAGTCTCACAGGGCCCGGGCTGTTTTTT. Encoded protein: CASSLTGPGLFF. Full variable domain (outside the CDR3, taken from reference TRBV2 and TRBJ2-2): EPEVTQTPSHQVTQMGQEVILRCVPISNHLYFYWYRQILGQKVEFLVSFYNNEISEKSEIFDDQFSVERPDGSNFTLKIRSTKLEDSAMYFCASSLTGPGLFFGEGSRLTVL.

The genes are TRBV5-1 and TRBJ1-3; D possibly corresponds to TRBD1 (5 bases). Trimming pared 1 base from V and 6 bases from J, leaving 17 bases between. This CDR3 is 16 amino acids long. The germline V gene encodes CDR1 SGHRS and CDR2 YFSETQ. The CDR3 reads CASSLNTGNGPNTIYF. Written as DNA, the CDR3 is TGCGCCAGCAGCTTGAATACAGGAAACGGGCCAAACACCATATATTTT. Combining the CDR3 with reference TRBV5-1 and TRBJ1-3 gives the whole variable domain KAGVTQTPRYLIKTRGQQVTLSCSPISGHRSVSWYQQTPGQGLQFLFEYFSETQRNKGNFPGRFSGRQFSNSRSEMNVSTLELGDSALYLCASSLNTGNGPNTIYFGEGSWLTVV.

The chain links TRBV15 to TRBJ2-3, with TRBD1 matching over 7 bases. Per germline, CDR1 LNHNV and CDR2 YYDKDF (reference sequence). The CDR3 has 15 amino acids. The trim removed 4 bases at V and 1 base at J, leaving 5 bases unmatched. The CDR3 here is CATSTRQGGTDTQYF. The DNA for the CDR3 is TGTGCCACCAGCACCCGACAGGGAGGCACAGATACGCAGTATTTT.

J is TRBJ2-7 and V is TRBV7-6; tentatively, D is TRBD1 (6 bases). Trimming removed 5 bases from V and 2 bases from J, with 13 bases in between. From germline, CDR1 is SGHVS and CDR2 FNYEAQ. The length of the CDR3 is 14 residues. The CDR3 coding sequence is TGTGCCAGCAGCCAGAATGCAGGGGCCTACGAGCAGTACTTC. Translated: CASSQNAGAYEQYF.

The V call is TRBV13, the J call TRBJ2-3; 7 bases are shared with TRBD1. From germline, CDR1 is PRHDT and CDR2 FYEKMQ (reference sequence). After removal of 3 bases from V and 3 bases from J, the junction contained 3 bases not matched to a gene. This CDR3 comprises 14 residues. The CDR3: CASSFEGATDTQYF. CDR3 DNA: TGTGCCAGCAGCTTTGAGGGGGCAACAGATACGCAGTATTTT.

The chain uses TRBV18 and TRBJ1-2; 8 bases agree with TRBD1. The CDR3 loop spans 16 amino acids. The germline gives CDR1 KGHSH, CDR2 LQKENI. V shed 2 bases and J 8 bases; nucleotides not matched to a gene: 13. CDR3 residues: CASSPNTGQGDLGYTF. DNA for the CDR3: TGTGCCAGCTCACCAAACACTGGACAGGGCGATTTGGGCTACACCTTC.